Each of the 7 T cell receptor beta chains below was sequenced from the same sample in a study of regulatory T cells in long-lasting Graves disease (dated by TCRdb to the early 2020s). This sample's time point label indicates: persistent/refractory GD, antithyroid drugs over 5 years with positive TRAb. RNA was extracted from PBMCs in TRIzol for both TCR sequencing and RNA sequencing. The library relied on multiplex PCR. The sequencer listed for this sample is Illumina HiSeq 4000. To build TCR beta libraries, CDR3 regions were amplified by Arm-PCR using iRepertoire HTBI primers. The public sequencing data were trimmed at Q25 with fastp and processed into clonotypes with MiXCR by TCRdb, which kept only in-frame beta chains. Every CDR3 protein is listed once, alongside the most common genes and DNA of its rows. The sample table lists over 650,000 distinct CDR3 sequences, 25% to 30% of them with a count of one. Around 42% of the sample goes to the ten largest clones.

The sample here was peripheral blood mononuclear cells (PBMCs), taken when the disease was refractory, from a patient treated with antithyroid drugs. The receptors derive from a female donor with Graves disease.

This clonotype was found many times. V gene TRBV30 combines with J gene TRBJ1-1, with D perhaps matching TRBD1 (5 bases). The V gene lost 6 bases and the J gene lost 5 bases, with 19 bases spanning the gap. Germline values: CDR1 GTSNPN, CDR2 SVGIG (reference sequence). The CDR3 is 14 residues long. CDR3 sequence: CACPRTGGGTEAFF. The CDR3, as DNA: TGTGCCTGTCCTCGGACGGGTGGGGGGACTGAAGCTTTCTTT.

V and J are TRBV29-1 and TRBJ1-1, with D possibly matching TRBD1 (5 bases). The germline CDR1 and CDR2 sequences are SQVTM and ANQGSEA. V lost 2 bases and J 0 bases, leaving 10 bases between the germline ends. The CDR3 runs 14 residues. CDR3 in DNA: TGCAGCGTTGAACCACCGGGGGTGAACACTGAAGCTTTCTTT. Its translation: CSVEPPGVNTEAFF.

This chain links TRBV11-2 with TRBJ2-7; TRBD2 is a possible D gene (5 bases). The CDR3 contains 14 residues. Germline loops: CDR1 SGHAT, CDR2 FQNNGV. Trimming stripped 2 bases from V and 6 bases from J, with 14 bases between. CDR3 sequence (DNA): TGTGCCAGCAGCTTATTCCCGGGGTTAGGCGAGCAGTACTTC. This gives the protein CASSLFPGLGEQYF.

A few counts support this clonotype. The chain employs TRBV19 and TRBJ1-1, with D unresolved. Trimming took off 6 bases at V and 1 base at J, with 6 bases between the two ends. The CDR3 covers 12 residues. Germline V gene data show CDR1 as LNHDA and CDR2 as SQIVND (reference sequence). CDR3 sequence: CASRVPNTEAFF. CDR3 nucleotide sequence: TGTGCCAGTAGAGTTCCGAACACTGAAGCTTTCTTT. Full variable domain (rest looked up from reference TRBV19 and TRBJ1-1): DGGITQSPKYLFRKEGQNVTLSCEQNLNHDAMYWYRQDPGQGLRLIYYSQIVNDFQKGDIAEGYSVSREKKESFPLTVTSAQKNPTAFYLCASRVPNTEAFFGQGTRLTVV.

The CDR3 sequence is CSVYNGNQETQYF. The CDR3 DNA reads as TGCAGTGTATATAACGGGAACCAAGAGACCCAGTACTTC. This rearrangement joins TRBV20-1 to TRBJ2-5, with a weak D call TRBD2 (5 bases). This CDR3 comprises 13 residues. Germline lookup yields CDR1 DFQATT and CDR2 SNEGSKA (reference sequence). V lost 7 bases, J lost 0 bases, and 12 bases lay in between.

V usage is TRBV9 and J usage is TRBJ1-1; D call uncertain. The germline V and J ends were trimmed by 0 bases and 1 base, with 7 bases remaining between them. This CDR3 is 14 amino acids long. Germline V lookup: CDR1 SGDLS, CDR2 YYNGEE. Written as DNA, the CDR3 is TGTGCCAGCAGCGTAGATCCCGAGAACACTGAAGCTTTCTTT. Protein product: CASSVDPENTEAFF.

The J gene is TRBJ1-1, the V gene TRBV20-1; D remains ambiguous. This CDR3 contains 15 residues. Germline V gene sequence: CDR1 DFQATT, CDR2 SNEGSKA (reference sequence). The V end lost 3 bases, the J end lost 4 bases, and 18 bases lay between the germline ends. The CDR3 DNA reads as TGCAGTGCTAGGGACGTCTTAAAGGTCGGCACTGAAGCTTTCTTT. Translating gives CSARDVLKVGTEAFF.